This T cell receptor beta chain appears in the sequencing data of a study of blood T cell repertoires in COVID-19. In the study overall: There were acute and convalescent COVID-19 samples, and they came from the United States, Italy and Spain. PBMCs, B-cell-depleted T cells, or T cells were the source of the cDNA or gDNA that made up the material.

The germline V gene has CDR1 KGHSH and CDR2 LQKENI. The CDR3 contains 13 residues. V was cut by 6 bases and J by 1 base, with 10 bases left in between. Patients from Seattle were sampled longitudinally, starting during active infection. The authors' processing: Estimates of nucleated cell counts were drawn from the amplification of reference gene primers. TCRdb keeps only in-frame clones here, not all; method: immunoSEQ multiplex PCR. The DNA was the basis for D and trimming; V, J and clone size are from that table. The sample lists about 140,000 clones; about 88% were seen once. This receptor was identified in a human donor with COVID-19, enrolled during active disease. The donor label of this sample is uncertain. The specimen sequenced was peripheral blood. The rearrangement links TRBV18 to TRBJ2-7; possibly TRBD1 for D (6 bases). CDR3 region: CASSRDNSYEQYF. The CDR3 DNA sequence: TGTGCCAGCTCCCGGGACAATTCCTACGAGCAGTACTTC.